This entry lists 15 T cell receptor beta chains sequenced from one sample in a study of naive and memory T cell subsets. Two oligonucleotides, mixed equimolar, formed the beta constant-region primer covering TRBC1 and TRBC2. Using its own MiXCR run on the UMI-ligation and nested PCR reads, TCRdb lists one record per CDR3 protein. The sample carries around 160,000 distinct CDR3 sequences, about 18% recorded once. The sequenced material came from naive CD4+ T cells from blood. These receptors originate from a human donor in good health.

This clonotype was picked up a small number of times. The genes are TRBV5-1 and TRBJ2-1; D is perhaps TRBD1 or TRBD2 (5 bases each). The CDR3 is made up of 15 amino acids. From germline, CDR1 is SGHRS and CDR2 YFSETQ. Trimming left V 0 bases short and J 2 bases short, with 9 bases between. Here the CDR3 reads CASSLVGDPYNEQFF. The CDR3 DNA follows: TGCGCCAGCAGCTTGGTTGGGGACCCCTACAATGAGCAGTTCTTC.

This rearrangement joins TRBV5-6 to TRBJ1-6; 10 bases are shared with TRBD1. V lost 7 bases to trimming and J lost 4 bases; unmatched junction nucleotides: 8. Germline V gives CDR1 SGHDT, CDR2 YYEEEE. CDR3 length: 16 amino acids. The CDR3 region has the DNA TGTGCCAGCGCCGCGGACAGGGGGAATTATAATTCACCCCTCCACTTT. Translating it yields CASAADRGNYNSPLHF. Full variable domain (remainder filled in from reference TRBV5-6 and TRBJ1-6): DAGVTQSPTHLIKTRGQQVTLRCSPKSGHDTVSWYQQALGQGPQFIFQYYEEEERQRGNFPDRFSGHQFPNYSSELNVNALLLGDSALYLCASAADRGNYNSPLHFGNGTRLTVT.

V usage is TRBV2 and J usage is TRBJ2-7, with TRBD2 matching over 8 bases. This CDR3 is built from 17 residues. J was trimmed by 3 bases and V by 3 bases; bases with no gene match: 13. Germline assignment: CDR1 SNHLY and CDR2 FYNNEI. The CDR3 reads CASSDKIRSGTLYEQYF. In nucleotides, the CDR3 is TGTGCCAGCAGTGATAAGATTCGTAGCGGGACCCTCTACGAGCAGTACTTC.

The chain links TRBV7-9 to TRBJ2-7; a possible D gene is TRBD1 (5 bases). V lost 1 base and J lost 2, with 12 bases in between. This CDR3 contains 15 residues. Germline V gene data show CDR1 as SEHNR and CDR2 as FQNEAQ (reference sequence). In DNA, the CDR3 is TGTGCCAGCAGCTTAGGGTCAGGGCAGACCTACGAGCAGTACTTC. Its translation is CASSLGSGQTYEQYF.

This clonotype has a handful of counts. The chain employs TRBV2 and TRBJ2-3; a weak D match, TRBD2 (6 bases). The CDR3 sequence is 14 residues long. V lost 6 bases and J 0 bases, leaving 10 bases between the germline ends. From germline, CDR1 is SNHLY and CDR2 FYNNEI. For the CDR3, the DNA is TGTGCCAGCAGACTAGCTCCTAGCACAGATACGCAGTATTTT. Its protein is CASRLAPSTDTQYF.

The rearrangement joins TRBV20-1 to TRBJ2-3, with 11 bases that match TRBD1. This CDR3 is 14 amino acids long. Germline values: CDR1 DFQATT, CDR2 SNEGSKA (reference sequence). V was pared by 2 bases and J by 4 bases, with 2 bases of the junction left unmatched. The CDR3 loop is CSARRTGGADTQYF. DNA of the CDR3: TGCAGTGCTAGAAGGACAGGGGGCGCAGATACGCAGTATTTT.

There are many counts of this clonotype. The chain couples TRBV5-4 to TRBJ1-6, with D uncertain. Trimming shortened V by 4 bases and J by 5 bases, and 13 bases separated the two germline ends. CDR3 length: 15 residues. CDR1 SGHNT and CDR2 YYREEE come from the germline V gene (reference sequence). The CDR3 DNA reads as TGTGCCAGCAGCCGAATGACGGCCGATAATTCACCCCTCCACTTT. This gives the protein CASSRMTADNSPLHF.

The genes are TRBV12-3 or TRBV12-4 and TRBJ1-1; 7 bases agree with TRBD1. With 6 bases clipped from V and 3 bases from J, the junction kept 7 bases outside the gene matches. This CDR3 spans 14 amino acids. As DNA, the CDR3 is TGTGCCAGCAGCCCCGACAGGGTGGACACTGAAGCTTTCTTT. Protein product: CASSPDRVDTEAFF.

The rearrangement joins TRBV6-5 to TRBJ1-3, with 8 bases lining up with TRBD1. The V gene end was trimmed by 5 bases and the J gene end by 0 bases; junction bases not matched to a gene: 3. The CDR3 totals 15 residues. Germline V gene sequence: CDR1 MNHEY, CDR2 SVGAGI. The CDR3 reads CASSRQGTSGNTIYF. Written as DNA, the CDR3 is TGTGCCAGCAGTCGACAGGGGACCTCTGGAAACACCATATATTTT.

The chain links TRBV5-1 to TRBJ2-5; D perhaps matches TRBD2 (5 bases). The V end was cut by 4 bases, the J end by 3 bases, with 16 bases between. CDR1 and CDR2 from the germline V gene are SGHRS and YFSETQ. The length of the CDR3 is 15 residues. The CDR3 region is CASSPDPQREETQYF. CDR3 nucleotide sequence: TGCGCCAGCAGCCCGGACCCCCAGAGGGAAGAGACCCAGTACTTC.

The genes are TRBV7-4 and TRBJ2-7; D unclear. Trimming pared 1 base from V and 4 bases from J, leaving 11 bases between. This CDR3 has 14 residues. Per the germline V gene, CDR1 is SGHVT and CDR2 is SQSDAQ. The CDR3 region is CASSLEGRLYEQYF. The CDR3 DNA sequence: TGTGCCAGCAGCTTAGAAGGCCGTTTATACGAGCAGTACTTC.

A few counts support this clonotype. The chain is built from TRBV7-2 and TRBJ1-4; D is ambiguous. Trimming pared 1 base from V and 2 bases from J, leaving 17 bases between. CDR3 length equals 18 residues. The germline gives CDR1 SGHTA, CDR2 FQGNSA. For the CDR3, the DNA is TGTGCCAGCAGCTTAGGCTATGCTGGGGAGCGGACTAATGAAAAACTGTTTTTT. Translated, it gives CASSLGYAGERTNEKLFF.

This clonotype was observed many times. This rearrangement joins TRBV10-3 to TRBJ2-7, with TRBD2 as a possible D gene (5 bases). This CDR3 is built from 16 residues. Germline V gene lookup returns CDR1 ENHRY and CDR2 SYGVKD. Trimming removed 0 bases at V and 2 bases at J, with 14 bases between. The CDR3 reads CAISESDKRRTYEQYF. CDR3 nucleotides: TGTGCCATCAGTGAGTCGGATAAGCGGAGGACCTACGAGCAGTACTTC.

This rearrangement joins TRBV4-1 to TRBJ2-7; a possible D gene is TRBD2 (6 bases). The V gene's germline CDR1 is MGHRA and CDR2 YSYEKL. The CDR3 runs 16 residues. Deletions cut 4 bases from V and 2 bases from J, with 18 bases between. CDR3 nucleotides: TGCGCCAGCAGCCCGCGGGGCCAAATCGATCCCTACGAGCAGTACTTC. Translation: CASSPRGQIDPYEQYF.

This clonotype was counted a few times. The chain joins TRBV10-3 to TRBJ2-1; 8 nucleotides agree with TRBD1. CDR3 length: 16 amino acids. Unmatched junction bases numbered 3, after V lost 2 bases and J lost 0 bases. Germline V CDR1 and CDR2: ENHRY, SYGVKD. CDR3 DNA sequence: TGTGCCATCAGTGAGAACAGGGGGAGCTCCTACAATGAGCAGTTCTTC. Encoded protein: CAISENRGSSYNEQFF.